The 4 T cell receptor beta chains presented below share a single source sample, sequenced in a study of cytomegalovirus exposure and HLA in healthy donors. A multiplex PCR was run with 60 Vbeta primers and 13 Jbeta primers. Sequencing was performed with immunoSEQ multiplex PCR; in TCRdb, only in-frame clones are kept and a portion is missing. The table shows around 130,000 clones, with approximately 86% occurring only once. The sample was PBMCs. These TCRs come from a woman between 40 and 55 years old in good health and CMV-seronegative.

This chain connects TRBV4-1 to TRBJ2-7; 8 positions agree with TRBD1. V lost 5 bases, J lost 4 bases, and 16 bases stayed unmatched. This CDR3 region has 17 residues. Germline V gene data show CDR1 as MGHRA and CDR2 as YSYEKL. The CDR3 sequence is CASSARTGQGATYEQYF. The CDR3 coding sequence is TGCGCCAGCAGCGCAAGGACCGGACAGGGTGCGACGTACGAGCAGTACTTC.

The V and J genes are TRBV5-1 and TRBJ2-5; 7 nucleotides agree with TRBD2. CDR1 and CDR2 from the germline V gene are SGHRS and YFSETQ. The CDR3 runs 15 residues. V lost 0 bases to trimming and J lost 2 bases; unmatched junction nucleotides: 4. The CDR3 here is CASSLEAGWQETQYF. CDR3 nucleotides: TGCGCCAGCAGCTTGGAAGCGGGATGGCAAGAGACCCAGTACTTC.

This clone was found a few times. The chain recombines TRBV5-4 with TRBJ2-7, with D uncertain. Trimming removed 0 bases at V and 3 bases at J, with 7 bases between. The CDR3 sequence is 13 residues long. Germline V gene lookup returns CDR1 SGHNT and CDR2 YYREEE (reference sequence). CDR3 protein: CASSLGLRYEQYF. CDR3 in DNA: TGTGCCAGCAGCTTGGGACTCCGCTACGAGCAGTACTTC.

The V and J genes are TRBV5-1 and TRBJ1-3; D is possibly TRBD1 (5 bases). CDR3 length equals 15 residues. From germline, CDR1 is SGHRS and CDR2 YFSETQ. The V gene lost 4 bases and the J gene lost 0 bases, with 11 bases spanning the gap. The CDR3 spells CASSEDTSSGNTIYF. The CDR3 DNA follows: TGCGCCAGCAGCGAGGACACGAGCTCTGGAAACACCATATATTTT.